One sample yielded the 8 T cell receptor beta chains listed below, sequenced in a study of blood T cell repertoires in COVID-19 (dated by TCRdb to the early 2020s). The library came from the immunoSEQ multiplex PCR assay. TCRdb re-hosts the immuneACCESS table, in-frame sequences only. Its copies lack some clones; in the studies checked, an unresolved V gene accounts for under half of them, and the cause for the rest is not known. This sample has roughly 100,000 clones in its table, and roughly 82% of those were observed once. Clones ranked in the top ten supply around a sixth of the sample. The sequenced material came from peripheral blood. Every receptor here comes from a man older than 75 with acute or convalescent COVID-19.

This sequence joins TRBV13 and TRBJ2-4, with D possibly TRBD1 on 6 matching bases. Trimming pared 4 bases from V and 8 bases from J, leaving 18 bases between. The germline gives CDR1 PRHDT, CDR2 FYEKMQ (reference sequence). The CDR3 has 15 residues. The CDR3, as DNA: TGTGCCAGCAGCTCCTTCTCCAGGGGTTGGGACATTCAGTACTTC. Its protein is CASSSFSRGWDIQYF.

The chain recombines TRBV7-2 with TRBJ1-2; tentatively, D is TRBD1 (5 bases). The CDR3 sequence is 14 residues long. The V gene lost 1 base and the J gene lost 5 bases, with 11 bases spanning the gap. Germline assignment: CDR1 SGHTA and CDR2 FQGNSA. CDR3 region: CASSLGGLGYGYTF. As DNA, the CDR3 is TGTGCCAGCAGCTTAGGGGGCCTTGGATATGGCTACACCTTC.

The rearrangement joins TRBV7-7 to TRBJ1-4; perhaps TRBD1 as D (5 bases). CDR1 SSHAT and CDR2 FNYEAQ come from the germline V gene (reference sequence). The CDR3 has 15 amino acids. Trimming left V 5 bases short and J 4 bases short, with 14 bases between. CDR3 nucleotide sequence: TGTGCCAGCAGCGCCTCACAGGCCGTTAATGAAAAACTGTTTTTT. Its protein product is CASSASQAVNEKLFF.

The CDR3 region has the DNA TGTGCCAGCAGCTTAAGTGCGGGAAGAGCCTCCTCTGGGGCCAACGTCCTGACTTTC. Protein: CASSLSAGRASSGANVLTF. V is TRBV7-6 and J is TRBJ2-6, with D possibly being TRBD2 (6 bases). V gave up 2 bases and J gave up 0 bases, with 17 bases separating them. Looked up from germline, CDR1 is SGHVS and CDR2 is FNYEAQ. The CDR3 sequence is 19 residues long.

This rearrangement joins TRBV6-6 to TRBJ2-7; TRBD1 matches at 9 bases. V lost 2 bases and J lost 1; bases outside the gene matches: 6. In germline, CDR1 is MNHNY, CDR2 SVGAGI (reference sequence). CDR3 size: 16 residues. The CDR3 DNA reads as TGTGCCAGCAGTTACCTGGGACAGGGTTCATCCTACGAGCAGTACTTC. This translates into CASSYLGQGSSYEQYF.

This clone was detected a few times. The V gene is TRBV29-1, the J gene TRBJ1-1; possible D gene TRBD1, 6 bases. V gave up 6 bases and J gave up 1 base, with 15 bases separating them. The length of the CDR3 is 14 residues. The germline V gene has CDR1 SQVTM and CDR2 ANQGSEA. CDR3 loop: CSVRAGTQNTEAFF. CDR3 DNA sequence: TGCAGCGTGCGAGCCGGGACACAGAACACTGAAGCTTTCTTT.

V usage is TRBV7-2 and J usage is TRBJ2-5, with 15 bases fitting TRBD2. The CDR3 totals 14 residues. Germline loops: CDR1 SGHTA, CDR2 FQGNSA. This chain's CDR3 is CANGLAGGQETQYF. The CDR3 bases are TGTGCTAACGGACTAGCGGGGGGGCAAGAGACCCAGTACTTC.

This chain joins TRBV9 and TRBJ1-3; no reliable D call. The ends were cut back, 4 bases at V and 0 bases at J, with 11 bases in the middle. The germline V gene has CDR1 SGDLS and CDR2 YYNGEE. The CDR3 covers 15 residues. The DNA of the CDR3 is TGTGCCAGCAGCCCTGACATAAGCTCTGGAAACACCATATATTTT. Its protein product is CASSPDISSGNTIYF.